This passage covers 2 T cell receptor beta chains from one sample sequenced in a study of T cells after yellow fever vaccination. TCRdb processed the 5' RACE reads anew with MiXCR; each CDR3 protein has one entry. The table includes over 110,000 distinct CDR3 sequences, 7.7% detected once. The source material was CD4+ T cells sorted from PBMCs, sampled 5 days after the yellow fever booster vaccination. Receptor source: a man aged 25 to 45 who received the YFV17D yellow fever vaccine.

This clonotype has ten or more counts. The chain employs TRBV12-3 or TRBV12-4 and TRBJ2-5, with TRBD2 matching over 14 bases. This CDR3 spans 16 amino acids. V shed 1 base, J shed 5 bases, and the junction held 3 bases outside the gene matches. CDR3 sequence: CASSLGGLAGVETQYF. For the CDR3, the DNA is TGTGCCAGCAGTTTAGGGGGACTAGCGGGAGTTGAGACCCAGTACTTC.

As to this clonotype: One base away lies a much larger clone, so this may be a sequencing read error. CDR3 loop: CSVRGGTGRNSNNEQFF. For the CDR3, the DNA is TGCAGCGTCCGAGGGGGGACGGGACGAAATTCAAATAATGAGCAGTTCTTC. The chain links TRBV29-1 to TRBJ2-1; D may correspond to TRBD1 or TRBD2 (6 bases each). Germline lookup yields CDR1 SQVTM and CDR2 ANQGSEA. The germline V and J ends were trimmed by 6 bases and 7 bases, with 28 bases remaining between them. This CDR3 has 17 residues.